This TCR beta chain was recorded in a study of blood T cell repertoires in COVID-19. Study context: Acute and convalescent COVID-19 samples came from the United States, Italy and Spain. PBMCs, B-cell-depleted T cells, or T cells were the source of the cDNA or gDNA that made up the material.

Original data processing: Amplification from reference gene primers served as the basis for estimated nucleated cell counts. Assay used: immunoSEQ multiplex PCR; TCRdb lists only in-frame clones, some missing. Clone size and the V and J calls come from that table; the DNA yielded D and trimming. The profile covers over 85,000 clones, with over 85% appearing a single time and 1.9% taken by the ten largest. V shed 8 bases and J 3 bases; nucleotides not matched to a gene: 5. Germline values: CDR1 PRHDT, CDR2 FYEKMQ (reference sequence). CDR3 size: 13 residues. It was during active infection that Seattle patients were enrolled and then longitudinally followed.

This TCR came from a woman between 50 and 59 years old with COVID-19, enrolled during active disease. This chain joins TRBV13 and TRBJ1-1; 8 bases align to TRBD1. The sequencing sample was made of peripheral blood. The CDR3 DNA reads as TGTGCCAGCCTTGGACAGGGCGACACTGAAGCTTTCTTT. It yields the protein CASLGQGDTEAFF.